The rows below give T cell receptor beta chains drawn from one sample of a study of beta chain features in type 1 diabetes. Repertoires were generated with immunoSEQ multiplex PCR, while TCRdb's copy carries only in-frame clones and drops some. The sample carries 130,000 or so clones, roughly 10% recorded once. What was sequenced was central memory CD4+ T cells from blood. The receptors originated from a man aged 30 to 45 with type 1 diabetes. Both conserved end residues are part of each CDR3. A D gene is named only where the DNA matches it firmly. Rows give clone size only sometimes, using once, few, many, or a class for an expanded clone.

TGTGCCAGCAGCTTCAACACAGATACGCAGTATTTT,CASSFNTDTQYF,TRBJ2-3,.,TRBV7-9,.
TGTGCCAGCTCACCTCAAGGACAGGGCAACACTGAAGCTTTCTTT,CASSPQGQGNTEAFF,TRBJ1-1,.,TRBV18,TRBD1
TGTGCCTGGAGAGGACAGGGTAACACCGGGGAGCTGTTTTTT,CAWRGQGNTGELFF,TRBJ2-2,.,TRBV30,TRBD1
TGTGCCACCTCGGGTCGGGAAGAGACCCAGTACTTC,CATSGREETQYF,TRBJ2-5,few,TRBV7-2,.
TGTGCCAGCAGTCCAAGCTCCGGGGGGCCAGGGATCCAGCAGTACTTC,CASSPSSGGPGIQQYF,TRBJ2-7,.,TRBV28,.
TGTGCCAGCAGTCGGGCCTTGGGGCATAATTCACCCCTCCACTTT,CASSRALGHNSPLHF,TRBJ1-6,.,TRBV28,.
TGTGCCAGCAGTCCACGACTAGCCGGTGAGCAGTACTTC,CASSPRLAGEQYF,TRBJ2-7,many,TRBV6-5,TRBD2
TGTGCCTGGAGTGTAGTGGGGGGGCGTCAGATTTGGTATTTT,CAWSVVGGRQIWYF,TRBJ2-3,few,TRBV30,.
TGTGCCAGCAGTGAAGGGTACAGTGGAGAGACCCAGTACTTC,CASSEGYSGETQYF,TRBJ2-5,few,TRBV2,.
TGTGCCTGCCAAAGGGGGAGATCTCAAGAGACCCAGTACTTC,CACQRGRSQETQYF,TRBJ2-5,.,TRBV7-3,.
TGCAGCGTTGAATTAAACCGCGGGGGGTACAATGAGCAGTTCTTC,CSVELNRGGYNEQFF,TRBJ2-1,.,TRBV29-1,TRBD2
TGTGCCAGCACCAGGGGTAGCGGGGGCCTCGGGCCCCAGTACTTC,CASTRGSGGLGPQYF,TRBJ2-5,few,TRBV6-5,TRBD2
TGTGCCAGCTCACCGGGCGGCCAGGGGCCGCCCCAGCATTTT,CASSPGGQGPPQHF,TRBJ1-5,.,TRBV18,.
TGTGCCAGCTCACCAAACGGGGATCAGCCCCAGCATTTT,CASSPNGDQPQHF,TRBJ1-5,.,TRBV18,.
TGTGCCAGCAGCTTAGACATCTCAGATACGCAGTATTTT,CASSLDISDTQYF,TRBJ2-3,few,TRBV7-9,.
TGTGCCAGCAGCTTAGTGCTGACTAGAGCCCACGAGCAGTACTTC,CASSLVLTRAHEQYF,TRBJ2-7,.,TRBV7-8,.
TGCGCCAGCAGCTTGGACAGCCTTTCCCTTGGGGGCTACACCTTC,CASSLDSLSLGGYTF,TRBJ1-2,.,TRBV5-1,.
TGCAGCGTTGAAAATTGGGCAGGAGGGAGTGAGCAGTTCTTC,CSVENWAGGSEQFF,TRBJ2-1,few,TRBV29-1,.
TGTGCCAGCAGCTTAGCACAGCACTCTGGAAACACCATATATTTT,CASSLAQHSGNTIYF,TRBJ1-3,.,TRBV11-2,.
TGTGCCACCCAGGACAGGGTTTCTTTAGAGACCCAGTACTTC,CATQDRVSLETQYF,TRBJ2-5,few,TRBV25-1,TRBD1
TGTGCCAGCAGCATGGGGGGACAGACCATCTACGAGCAGTACTTC,CASSMGGQTIYEQYF,TRBJ2-7,few,TRBV5-4,.
TGCAGTCTCTATCCCGGGGAGCTGTTTTTT,CSLYPGELFF,TRBJ2-2,few,TRBV20-1,.
TGCGCCAGCAGCCAAGGGGCTAGCTACTTTGGCACAGATACGCAGTATTTT,CASSQGASYFGTDTQYF,TRBJ2-3,.,TRBV4-1,.
TGTGCCAGCAGCCTCACAGGGAAGGGTGAGCAGTTCTTC,CASSLTGKGEQFF,TRBJ2-1,.,TRBV5-4,.
TGTGCCAGCTCACCTTCCAGTCCGTGGGCCGAGCAGTACTTC,CASSPSSPWAEQYF,TRBJ2-7,many,TRBV18,.
TGTGCCAGCAGCATGACTAGCGGAGATACGCAGTATTTT,CASSMTSGDTQYF,TRBJ2-3,many,TRBV7-3,TRBD2
TGTGCCAGTAGTATGGGGACAGGGTCTACCTACGAGCAGTACTTC,CASSMGTGSTYEQYF,TRBJ2-7,.,TRBV19,TRBD1
TGTGCCAGCAGCCTGGAGGGTGAAAAACTGTTTTTT,CASSLEGEKLFF,TRBJ1-4,many,TRBV2,.
TGCAGCGTTGAAGGAGAAACTTATGGCTACACCTTC,CSVEGETYGYTF,TRBJ1-2,few,TRBV29-1,.
TGCGCCAGCAGCCCTGAGACAGATACGCAGTATTTT,CASSPETDTQYF,TRBJ2-3,.,TRBV4-1,.
TGTGCCTGGAGTACTTTGACAGGGGCCTACGAGCAGTACTTC,CAWSTLTGAYEQYF,TRBJ2-7,few,TRBV30,TRBD1
TGTGCCAGCAGCTTATTTTCCTCGGAGACCCAGTACTTC,CASSLFSSETQYF,TRBJ2-5,few,TRBV7-9,.
TGTGCCAGCAGTTTTGTCCAGGGGACCCAAGAGACCCAGTACTTC,CASSFVQGTQETQYF,TRBJ2-5,few,TRBV27,.
TGTGCCAGCTCCGGGACTAGCGGGGGGAACGAGCAGTACTTC,CASSGTSGGNEQYF,TRBJ2-7,.,TRBV18,TRBD2
TGTGCCAGCAGCCAAGAAGGGGCTGGAACACCCCTCCACTTT,CASSQEGAGTPLHF,TRBJ1-6,many,TRBV16,.
TGCAGCGCCGAACAGGGGGCCGCTGAAGCTTTCTTT,CSAEQGAAEAFF,TRBJ1-1,.,TRBV29-1,TRBD1
TGTGCCAGCAGCCTCCAAGGGGGCCGAGAGACCCAGTACTTC,CASSLQGGRETQYF,TRBJ2-5,.,TRBV7-3,TRBD1
TGTGCCAGCGCCTGGAGTGGGGGGGACACTGAAGCTTTCTTT,CASAWSGGDTEAFF,TRBJ1-1,.,TRBV19,.
TGTGCCAGCAGCCAAGGGGCCGAAGCGGGGCGTCGCGAGCAGTACTTC,CASSQGAEAGRREQYF,TRBJ2-7,few,TRBV4-2,TRBD2
TGTGCCAGCAGTGAAAGGGAGAACAATCAGCCCCAGCATTTT,CASSERENNQPQHF,TRBJ1-5,few,TRBV2,.